The clone carrying this TCR beta chain was observed a few times. Its target is not known. The data are from a study of T-cell reconstitution after alpha-beta-depleted transplantation in children. General observations from the study: The origin of alpha-beta T cells about two months after transplant was reportedly several hundred expanded graft clones.

Preparation of the TCRbeta library used unique molecular identifiers. TCRdb redid the calling of the PCR reads with MiXCR, one entry per CDR3 protein. Altogether about 70,000 distinct CDR3 sequences are present, 11% being singletons, with the ten largest covering around 13%. The CDR3 spans 19 residues. Germline CDR1 LGHDT, CDR2 YNNKEL (reference sequence). With 4 bases clipped from V and 6 bases from J, the junction kept 11 bases outside the gene matches. The source of this sequence is a boy aged 10-17 years with acute myeloid leukemia, due to receive a stem cell transplant. The gene calls are TRBV3-1 and TRBJ2-2, with 16 bases matching TRBD2. This specimen consisted of PBMCs, obtained before TCRalphabeta/CD19-depleted stem cell transplant. The CDR3 DNA sequence: TGTGCCAGCAGCCTCTTGGGACTAGCGGGAGGGCCCATGGCCGGGGAGCTGTTTTTT. This sequence encodes CASSLLGLAGGPMAGELFF.